Listed here are 3 T cell receptor beta chains from one sample, sequenced in a study of T cell changes during pregnancy in multiple sclerosis. Assay: immunoSEQ multiplex PCR; the TCRdb copy retains only in-frame clones and omits some. The repertoire includes approximately 52,000 clones, over 75% of them detected once, and 1.2% sits in the top ten. The sample was CD4+ T cells from peripheral blood mononuclear cells, taken in the second trimester of pregnancy. The receptors originated from a female donor with multiple sclerosis, enrolled in a pregnancy study.

The chain links TRBV19 to TRBJ2-7; weak D call: TRBD2 (5 bases). The CDR3 runs 14 residues. Trimming shortened V by 7 bases and J by 7 bases, and 20 bases separated the two germline ends. Germline values: CDR1 LNHDA, CDR2 SQIVND (reference sequence). CDR3 sequence (DNA): TGTGCCAGTAAGGATCAGGCCATACGCGGGGAGCAGTACTTC. It translates to CASKDQAIRGEQYF.

This chain uses TRBV25-1 with TRBJ2-7, with TRBD2 as a possible D gene (5 bases). The CDR3 extends over 14 amino acids. Germline values: CDR1 MGHDK, CDR2 SYGVNS. V was clipped by 2 bases and J by 3 bases, with 11 bases between them. CDR3 in DNA: TGTGCCAGCAGTGAAGCGGGCCGGTACTACGAGCAGTACTTC. It translates to CASSEAGRYYEQYF.

The chain carries TRBV4-1 and TRBJ2-2; D gene unclear. Germline V CDR1 and CDR2: MGHRA, YSYEKL. The CDR3 consists of 16 residues. Trimming took off 0 bases at V and 4 bases at J, with 12 bases between the two ends. The CDR3 nucleotides read TGCGCCAGCAGCCAAGAGGTTAGCTTCGCCACCGGGGAGCTGTTTTTT. Its translation: CASSQEVSFATGELFF.